This entry is about one TCR beta chain. This sample was taken from a study of cytomegalovirus exposure and HLA in healthy donors. About the research overall: Some 85 million unique TCRs, all from HLA-typed donors, were included in an early release of the data.

In germline, CDR1 is SNHLY, CDR2 FYNNEI. V was clipped by 6 bases and J by 2 bases, with 11 bases between them. The CDR3 runs 14 residues. Use of 60 Vbeta and 13 Jbeta primers characterized the PCR. TCRdb's copy holds only in-frame clones and misses some; the assay was immunoSEQ multiplex PCR. The sample has about 170,000 clones, roughly 70% seen once. The TCR was taken from a woman between 45 and 65 years old in good health and CMV-seropositive. Sequencing used PBMCs. The chain joins TRBV2 to TRBJ1-3; TRBD1 might be the D (5 bases). CDR3 nucleotides: TGTGCCAGCAGAGGCAGACAGCCTGGAAACACCATATATTTT. Its translation is CASRGRQPGNTIYF.